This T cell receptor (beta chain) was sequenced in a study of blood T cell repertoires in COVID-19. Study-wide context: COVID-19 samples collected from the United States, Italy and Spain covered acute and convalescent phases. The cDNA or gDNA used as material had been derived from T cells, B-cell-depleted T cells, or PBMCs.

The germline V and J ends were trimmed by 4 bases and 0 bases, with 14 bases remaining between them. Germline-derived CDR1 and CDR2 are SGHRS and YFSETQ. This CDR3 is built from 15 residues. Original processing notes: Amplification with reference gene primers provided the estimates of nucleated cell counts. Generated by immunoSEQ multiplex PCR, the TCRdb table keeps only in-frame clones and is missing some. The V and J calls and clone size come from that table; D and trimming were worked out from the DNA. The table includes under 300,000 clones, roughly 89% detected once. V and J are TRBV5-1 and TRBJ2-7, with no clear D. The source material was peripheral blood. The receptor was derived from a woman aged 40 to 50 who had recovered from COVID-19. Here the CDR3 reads CASSPGSSLSYEQYF. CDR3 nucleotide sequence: TGCGCCAGCAGCCCCGGGTCCTCACTCTCCTACGAGCAGTACTTC. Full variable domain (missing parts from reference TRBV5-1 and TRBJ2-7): KAGVTQTPRYLIKTRGQQVTLSCSPISGHRSVSWYQQTPGQGLQFLFEYFSETQRNKGNFPGRFSGRQFSNSRSEMNVSTLELGDSALYLCASSPGSSLSYEQYFGPGTRLTVT.